One sample yielded the 27 T cell receptor beta chains listed below, sequenced in a study of blood T cell repertoires in COVID-19. The table came from immunoSEQ multiplex PCR; TCRdb's copy has only in-frame clones and leaves some out. This repertoire shows over 200,000 clones, about 90% found once; its top ten account for under 2.5%. Sequencing was done on a sample of peripheral blood. The receptor source for this set is a man aged 35 to 55 with active or convalescent COVID-19.

This chain links TRBV5-1 with TRBJ1-1; 7 nucleotides line up with TRBD1. The CDR3 has 14 residues. CDR1 SGHRS and CDR2 YFSETQ come from the germline V gene. With 2 bases clipped from V and 5 bases from J, the junction kept 6 bases outside the gene matches. The CDR3 region is CASSFNSGGTEAFF. The CDR3 DNA is TGCGCCAGCAGCTTTAATTCAGGGGGAACTGAAGCTTTCTTT. Full variable domain (missing parts from reference TRBV5-1 and TRBJ1-1): KAGVTQTPRYLIKTRGQQVTLSCSPISGHRSVSWYQQTPGQGLQFLFEYFSETQRNKGNFPGRFSGRQFSNSRSEMNVSTLELGDSALYLCASSFNSGGTEAFFGQGTRLTVV.

The chain combines TRBV19 with TRBJ1-2; TRBD1 is a possible D gene (6 bases). The germline gives CDR1 LNHDA, CDR2 SQIVND (reference sequence). CDR3 length equals 13 residues. V was shortened by 6 bases and J by 4 bases, with 12 bases between the two germline ends. This chain's CDR3 is CASRPGQAYGYTF. CDR3 bases: TGTGCCAGTAGGCCGGGACAAGCCTATGGCTACACCTTC.

This rearrangement joins TRBV28 to TRBJ1-5, with 8 nucleotides matching TRBD1. Germline V gives CDR1 MDHEN, CDR2 SYDVKM. This CDR3 has 15 amino acids. The V segment lost 1 base and the J segment 2 bases; nucleotides outside the gene matches: 1. The CDR3: CASSLSGGGNQPQHF. In DNA form, the CDR3 reads TGTGCCAGCAGTTTATCAGGGGGCGGCAATCAGCCCCAGCATTTT.

V and J are TRBV5-4 and TRBJ2-7; 9 bases match TRBD1. The CDR3 has 17 residues. Trimming took 7 bases from V and 6 from J; bases not matched to a gene: 20. Germline loops: CDR1 SGHNT, CDR2 YYREEE (reference sequence). The CDR3 sequence is CASHEGQGTPVGGEQYF. The DNA of the CDR3 is TGTGCCAGCCACGAGGGACAGGGAACCCCCGTGGGTGGCGAGCAGTACTTC.

This chain connects TRBV19 to TRBJ2-5; 7 bases line up with TRBD1. The germline V gene has CDR1 LNHDA and CDR2 SQIVND (reference sequence). J lost 5 bases, V lost 6 bases, and 3 bases had no gene match. The CDR3 extends over 12 amino acids. The CDR3 reads CASRTGTETQYF. Written as DNA, the CDR3 is TGTGCCAGTAGGACAGGGACGGAGACCCAGTACTTC.

The chain links TRBV7-2 to TRBJ2-2, with unresolved D. Germline CDR1 reads SGHTA; CDR2 reads FQGNSA. The ends were cut back, 5 bases at V and 3 bases at J, with 7 bases in the middle. The CDR3 totals 13 residues. Here the CDR3 DNA reads TGTGCCAGCAGCCATAGCTACACCGGGGAGCTGTTTTTT. As protein: CASSHSYTGELFF.

V is TRBV6-5 and J is TRBJ1-6, with D hard to call. Germline V gene sequence: CDR1 MNHEY, CDR2 SVGAGI. V lost 0 bases and J 10 bases, leaving 10 bases between the germline ends. This CDR3 contains 14 residues. CDR3 DNA sequence: TGTGCCAGCAGTTACTCCAAAAGCGGATCACCCCTCCACTTT. Residues: CASSYSKSGSPLHF.

This clone was counted between two and nine times. This chain joins TRBV4-2 and TRBJ2-2; D might be TRBD2 (5 bases). The germline gives CDR1 LGHNA, CDR2 YNFKEQ. V lost 1 base, J lost 4 bases, and 13 bases lay in between. The CDR3 extends over 16 amino acids. The CDR3 DNA reads TGTGCCAGCAGCCAAGGGCTAGCAGAGACCACCGGGGAGCTGTTTTTT. Its protein is CASSQGLAETTGELFF.

V gene TRBV5-1 combines with J gene TRBJ1-1; 11 bases fit TRBD1. This CDR3 is 14 amino acids long. CDR1 is SGHRS and CDR2 is YFSETQ in the germline V gene. V gave up 5 bases and J gave up 4 bases; unmatched junction bases: 4. CDR3 region: CASRGTGGSTEAFF. In DNA form, the CDR3 reads TGCGCCAGCAGAGGGACAGGGGGTAGCACTGAAGCTTTCTTT.

The table lists this clone with a count of one. V is TRBV9 and J is TRBJ2-1, with TRBD2 as a possible D gene (6 bases). Per germline, CDR1 SGDLS and CDR2 YYNGEE. The V and J ends lost 0 bases and 9 bases respectively, with 16 bases between them. The CDR3 contains 15 residues. The CDR3 sequence is CASSVEGRSIREQFF. The CDR3 nucleotides are TGTGCCAGCAGCGTAGAAGGGAGGTCGATCCGTGAGCAGTTCTTC.

The genes are TRBV28 and TRBJ1-5; perhaps TRBD1 as D (6 bases). CDR1 and CDR2 (germline): MDHEN, SYDVKM. V was pared by 6 bases and J by 15 bases, with 18 bases between. The CDR3 is 12 residues long. CDR3 nucleotides: TGTGCCAGCAGCCTCCGGGGGGGGCATCGGCATTTT. Amino acid sequence: CASSLRGGHRHF.

The rearrangement uses TRBV2 and TRBJ1-1, with D perhaps matching TRBD1 (5 bases). The CDR3 totals 14 residues. Deletions cut 9 bases from V and 1 base from J, with 15 bases between. The germline V gene has CDR1 SNHLY and CDR2 FYNNEI. CDR3 DNA: TGTGCCAGTGGGAACAGAAGGGGGAACACTGAAGCTTTCTTT. Protein: CASGNRRGNTEAFF.

V gene TRBV7-9 combines with J gene TRBJ1-4; 9 bases match TRBD1. The V gene end was trimmed by 2 bases and the J gene end by 2 bases; junction bases not matched to a gene: 6. The CDR3 is 17 residues long. The germline gives CDR1 SEHNR, CDR2 FQNEAQ (reference sequence). The CDR3, as DNA: TGTGCCAGCAGCTTACTAAACAGGGGGCCGACTAATGAAAAACTGTTTTTT. This translates into CASSLLNRGPTNEKLFF.

This chain links TRBV7-3 with TRBJ1-1; possible D gene TRBD1, 5 bases. CDR1 is SGHTA and CDR2 is FQGTGA in the germline V gene. Deletions cut 5 bases from V and 6 bases from J, with 19 bases between. This CDR3 has 15 amino acids. Written as DNA, the CDR3 is TGTGCCAGCAGCCAATGGGGGGGAATTCAAGCTGAAGCTTTCTTT. Encoded protein: CASSQWGGIQAEAFF.

The V call is TRBV20-1, the J call TRBJ2-7; D is ambiguous. Germline CDR1 and CDR2: DFQATT and SNEGSKA (reference sequence). CDR3 size: 11 residues. V lost 3 bases to trimming and J lost 3 bases, with 6 bases between them. CDR3 sequence: CSASLSYEQYF. As DNA, the CDR3 is TGCAGTGCTAGTCTCAGCTACGAGCAGTACTTC.

This clone was seen more than once but under ten times. This chain uses TRBV25-1 with TRBJ1-5; D gene ambiguous. In germline, CDR1 is MGHDK, CDR2 SYGVNS. The length of the CDR3 is 16 residues. V dropped 4 bases and J dropped 6 bases, with 19 bases sitting between them. In nucleotides, the CDR3 is TGTGCCAGCAGTGGCCCAGCGGCGCGGGAATGTCAGCCCCAGCATTTT. Translation gives CASSGPAARECQPQHF.

V and J are TRBV28 and TRBJ2-7, with TRBD1 as a possible D gene (6 bases). The CDR3 spans 14 residues. V lost 5 bases to trimming and J lost 8 bases, with 19 bases between them. The V gene's germline CDR1 is MDHEN and CDR2 SYDVKM. CDR3 residues: CASSAYPRDTQQYF. The CDR3 DNA follows: TGTGCCAGCAGTGCATATCCCCGGGACACCCAGCAGTACTTC.

The genes are TRBV28 and TRBJ2-1; 9 bases align to TRBD2. Germline values: CDR1 MDHEN, CDR2 SYDVKM. With V trimmed by 4 bases and J by 6 bases, 7 bases remained unmatched. The CDR3 consists of 15 residues. The CDR3: CASSSVAGAPNEQFF. The CDR3 DNA follows: TGTGCCAGCAGTTCGGTAGCGGGAGCTCCCAATGAGCAGTTCTTC.

V is TRBV15 and J is TRBJ1-5, with 8 bases identical to TRBD1. V lost 1 base, J lost 6 bases, and 5 bases stayed unmatched. The germline CDR1 and CDR2 sequences are LNHNV and YYDKDF (reference sequence). The CDR3 covers 15 residues. The CDR3 is CATSRGAGGIQPQHF. DNA for the CDR3: TGTGCCACCAGCAGAGGGGCAGGGGGCATTCAGCCCCAGCATTTT.

This chain joins TRBV2 and TRBJ1-1; D is ambiguous. The CDR3 covers 12 residues. Trimming left V 8 bases short and J 3 bases short, with 10 bases between. The germline gives CDR1 SNHLY, CDR2 FYNNEI. CDR3 DNA sequence: TGTGCCAGCGCAACGGGTTACACTGAAGCTTTCTTT. Translation: CASATGYTEAFF.

In this sample, this clone turned up a few times. The rearrangement joins TRBV11-2 to TRBJ1-5; 7 nucleotides align to TRBD1. The V gene's germline CDR1 is SGHAT and CDR2 FQNNGV. J gave up 6 bases and V 1 base, and 9 bases lay outside the gene matches. The CDR3 has 16 residues. The DNA for the CDR3 is TGTGCCAGCAGCTTAGGGGACAGTTTCGAAGGTCAGCCCCAGCATTTT. It encodes CASSLGDSFEGQPQHF.

The chain couples TRBV15 to TRBJ1-2; tentatively, D is TRBD1 (6 bases). The ends were cut back, 1 base at V and 7 bases at J, with 19 bases in the middle. The V gene's germline CDR1 is LNHNV and CDR2 YYDKDF (reference sequence). The CDR3 sequence is 16 residues long. The CDR3 loop is CATSRAQGLVSGGYTF. The CDR3 DNA sequence: TGTGCCACCAGCAGAGCACAGGGTTTGGTATCTGGTGGCTACACCTTC.

This rearrangement joins TRBV18 to TRBJ1-5; no clear D. The CDR3 covers 12 residues. V shed 0 bases and J shed 9 bases, with 6 bases lying between them. CDR1 is KGHSH, CDR2 LQKENI, per germline. For the CDR3, the DNA is TGTGCCAGCTCACCACCGGGCCGGCCCCAGCATTTT. Amino acids: CASSPPGRPQHF. Full variable domain (outside the CDR3, taken from reference TRBV18 and TRBJ1-5): NAGVMQNPRHLVRRRGQEARLRCSPMKGHSHVYWYRQLPEEGLKFMVYLQKENIIDESGMPKERFSAEFPKEGPSILRIQQVVRGDSAAYFCASSPPGRPQHFGDGTRLSIL.

The rearrangement joins TRBV12-5 to TRBJ2-5; 7 bases agree with TRBD2. The V and J ends lost 2 bases and 10 bases, in that order; junction bases with no gene match: 1. Germline lookup yields CDR1 LGHNT and CDR2 FRNRAP. CDR3 size: 11 residues. DNA for the CDR3: TGTGCTAGTGGTTTGACGGGGGGCCAGTACTTC. Its translation: CASGLTGGQYF.

This chain links TRBV27 with TRBJ1-5; the match to TRBD1 covers 8 bases. CDR1 MNHEY and CDR2 SMNVEV come from the germline V gene (reference sequence). V dropped 3 bases and J dropped 5; count of bases not matched to a gene: 6. This CDR3 has 15 amino acids. The CDR3 region has the DNA TGTGCCAGCAGTTTCCACAGGGGGTCCGATCAGCCCCAGCATTTT. This gives the protein CASSFHRGSDQPQHF.

J is TRBJ1-2 and V is TRBV27, with D perhaps matching TRBD1 (6 bases). Germline CDR1 MNHEY, CDR2 SMNVEV (reference sequence). The V gene lost 6 bases and the J gene lost 5 bases, with 13 bases spanning the gap. The CDR3 sequence is 13 residues long. CDR3 region: CASSPQGSYGYTF. CDR3 DNA: TGTGCCAGCAGCCCACAGGGAAGTTATGGCTACACCTTC.

This chain links TRBV27 with TRBJ1-5; 9 bases fit TRBD1. The V and J ends lost 3 bases and 5 bases, in that order; junction bases with no gene match: 5. Germline V lookup: CDR1 MNHEY, CDR2 SMNVEV (reference sequence). This CDR3 has 15 amino acids. The CDR3, as DNA: TGTGCCAGCAGTTTCAACCGGGACAGGGATCAGCCCCAGCATTTT. As protein: CASSFNRDRDQPQHF.